These 9 T cell receptor beta chains came from one sample sequenced in a study of CXCR3-negative and CXCR3-positive naive CD8 T cells. The libraries of TRB cDNA were constructed through 5' RACE using UMI labels. TCRdb re-called the 5' RACE reads; every CDR3 protein appears as one record, without DNA. The sample includes 80,000 to 95,000 distinct CDR3 sequences. Specimen: naive CXCR3- CD8+ T cells from blood. Specified subset: CD45RO-CCR7+CD27+CD95- naive CD8+ T cells lacking CXCR3 (TNR3-). Source of these receptors: a human donor in good health. Some clones in this sample may be carry-over from other donors' samples.

The V gene is TRBV9, the J gene TRBJ2-3; TCRdb names TRBD1, which stays unverified in the absence of DNA. From germline, CDR1 is SGDLS and CDR2 YYNGEE. The CDR3 spans 16 residues. The CDR3 loop reads CASSARDRGLKDTQYF.

The chain combines TRBV7-2 with TRBJ1-2; TCRdb's D call, TRBD1, is unchecked because there is no DNA. The CDR3 spans 13 residues. Germline loops: CDR1 SGHTA, CDR2 FQGNSA. CDR3 amino acids: CASSLGQGYGYTF.

CDR3 residues: CASSSPVPLAGGSYNEQFF. The chain has TRBV12-3 or TRBV12-4 and TRBJ2-1; TCRdb reports TRBD2, a call that lacks DNA to check it against. The CDR3 is 19 amino acids.

The V gene is TRBV27, the J gene TRBJ1-2; TCRdb's assignment of TRBD1 cannot be checked, as there is no DNA. The CDR3 is 16 residues long. From germline, CDR1 is MNHEY and CDR2 SMNVEV (reference sequence). CDR3 region: CASSLSGGQTDYGYTF.

This chain joins TRBV5-1 and TRBJ2-1; TCRdb proposes TRBD2, but this gene call is untestable without DNA. In germline, CDR1 is SGHRS, CDR2 YFSETQ. The CDR3 length is 15 residues. CDR3 protein: CASELGPNNYNEQFF.

The J gene is TRBJ2-1, the V gene TRBV19. Germline assignment: CDR1 LNHDA and CDR2 SQIVND (reference sequence). This CDR3 has 16 residues. CDR3 region: CASSIGDMEPYNEQFF.

V is TRBV11-3 and J is TRBJ2-1; TCRdb reports TRBD1, a call that lacks DNA to check it against. Germline-derived CDR1 and CDR2 are SGHNT and YENEEA. This CDR3 spans 15 amino acids. CDR3 in amino acids: CASSIGAGVYNEQFF.

The chain recombines TRBV20-1 with TRBJ2-1; TCRdb designates TRBD1, a call that cannot be tested without DNA. The CDR3 contains 17 residues. The V gene's germline CDR1 is DFQATT and CDR2 SNEGSKA (reference sequence). This chain's CDR3 is CSAPLELSGRSYSEQFF.

The J gene is TRBJ2-1, the V gene TRBV4-3; the TCRdb D gene call, TRBD1, has no DNA to confirm it. The CDR3 is 15 residues long. CDR1 is LGHNA, CDR2 YSLEER, per germline. CDR3 loop: CASSQDRGLPNEQFF.